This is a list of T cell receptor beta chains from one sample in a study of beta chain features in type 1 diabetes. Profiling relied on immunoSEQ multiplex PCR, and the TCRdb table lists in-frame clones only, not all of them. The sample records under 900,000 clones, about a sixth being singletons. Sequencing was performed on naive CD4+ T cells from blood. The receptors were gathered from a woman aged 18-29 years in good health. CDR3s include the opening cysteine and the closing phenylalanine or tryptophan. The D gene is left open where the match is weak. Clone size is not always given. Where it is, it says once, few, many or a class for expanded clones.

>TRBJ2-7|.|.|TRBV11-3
TGTGCCAGCAGCCCACAGGCGCCCTTACCTTACGAGCAGTACTTC
CASSPQAPLPYEQYF
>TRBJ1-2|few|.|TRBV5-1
TGCGCCAGCAGCTTGTGGCCGACGGTGTCCTATGGCTACACCTTC
CASSLWPTVSYGYTF
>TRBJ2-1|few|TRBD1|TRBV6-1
TGTGCCAGCCTGGTCAGGGGGAGAGACAATGAGCAGTTCTTC
CASLVRGRDNEQFF
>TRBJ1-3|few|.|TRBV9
TGTGCCAGCAGCCTCGGCCACTCTGGAAACACCATATATTTT
CASSLGHSGNTIYF
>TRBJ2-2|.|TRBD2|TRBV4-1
TGCGCCAGCAGCCAAGAGAGGGGGAGCGGGAGGGGCACCGGGGAGCTGTTTTTT
CASSQERGSGRGTGELFF
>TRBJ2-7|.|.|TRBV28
TGTGCCACCGCTCACTACAGGGTTGGGAAGGGCTACGAGCAGTACTTC
CATAHYRVGKGYEQYF
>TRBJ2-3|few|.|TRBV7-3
TGTGCCAACACCGGAGGGGCCACTAGCACAGATACGCAGTATTTT
CANTGGATSTDTQYF
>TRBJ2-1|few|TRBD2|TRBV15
TGTGCCACCAGCAGACCGCAGGGAGGGCAGGCTGAGCAGTTCTTC
CATSRPQGGQAEQFF
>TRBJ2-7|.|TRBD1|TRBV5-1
TGCGCCAGCAGCAAGGGACAGGGGTACGAGCAGTACTTC
CASSKGQGYEQYF
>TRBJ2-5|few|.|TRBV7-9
TGTGCCAGCGGGGCAGGGGAGACCCAGTACTTC
CASGAGETQYF
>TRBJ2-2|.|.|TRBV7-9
TGTGCCAGCAGCTTAGAGGGGACCGGGGAGCTGTTTTTT
CASSLEGTGELFF
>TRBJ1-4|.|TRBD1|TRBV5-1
TGCGCCAGCAGCTTGAGGGGACAGGCCCCAACTAATGAAAAACTGTTTTTT
CASSLRGQAPTNEKLFF
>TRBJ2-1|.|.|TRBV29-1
TGCAGCGTTTGTGGGCGGGTACAGTACAATGAGCAGTTCTTC
CSVCGRVQYNEQFF
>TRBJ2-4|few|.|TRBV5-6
TGTGCCAGCAGCTTGAGGGGCGTCGGAAACATTCAGTACTTC
CASSLRGVGNIQYF
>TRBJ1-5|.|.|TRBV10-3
TGTGCCATCAGTGCGACAGGCGTCAATCAGCCCCAGCATTTT
CAISATGVNQPQHF
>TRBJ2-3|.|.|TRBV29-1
TGCAGCGTCGCCATTACTACAGGGAGCACAGATACGCAGTATTTT
CSVAITTGSTDTQYF
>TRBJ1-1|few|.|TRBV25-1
TGTGCCAGCCGGGGGGGCACTGAAGCTTTCTTT
CASRGGTEAFF
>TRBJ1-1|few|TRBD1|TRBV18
TGTGCCAGCTCTCCACAGGGGTCTGAAGCTTTCTTT
CASSPQGSEAFF
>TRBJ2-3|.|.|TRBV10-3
TGTGCCATGAGACCTGGGGGGGCGGGCGCAGATACGCAGTATTTT
CAMRPGGAGADTQYF
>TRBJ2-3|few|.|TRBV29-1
TGCAGCATCTCCCCTGGGCCAGATACGCAGTATTTT
CSISPGPDTQYF
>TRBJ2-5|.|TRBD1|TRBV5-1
TGCGCCAGCAGCTTTACAGGGGAAGAGACCCAGTACTTC
CASSFTGEETQYF
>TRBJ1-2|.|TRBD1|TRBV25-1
TGTGCCAGCAGTAGGGACAGTAACTATGGCTACACCTTC
CASSRDSNYGYTF
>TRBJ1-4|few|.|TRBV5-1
TGCGCCAGCAGACCCGGACAAGTTAATGAAAAACTGTTTTTT
CASRPGQVNEKLFF